This TCR beta chain originates from a study of blood T cell repertoires in COVID-19 (dated by TCRdb to about 2020). For the wider study: Samples covering the acute and convalescent phases of COVID-19 were provided by collaborators in the United States, Italy and Spain. The material from the prospective study consisted of cDNA or gDNA derived from T cells, B-cell-depleted T cells, or PBMCs. The dataset comprised deeply sampled blood TCRbeta repertoires from subjects exposed to, actively infected with, or recovered from COVID-19. A freely available public database, intended as a resource for researchers studying the immune response to SARS-CoV-2, is where the repertoires were released. Samples came from the ongoing ImmuneRACE study (first 160 participants) plus 1,254 subjects from 6 global collaborators. The sample metadata nearly always contained a de-identified subject ID, COVID-19 status, age in years and sex. Where available, HLA class I and class II types were obtained from metadata supplied by the sample provider rather than from assay-based typing. Overall study results and their limits: The quantity of clinical and demographic metadata differed by source and by participant and was supplied without curation.

Details on this clone: This receptor's antigen is unknown. Base qualities were left out, and no much larger clone turns up one base away.

The immunoSEQ Assay, a bias-controlled multiplex PCR, was used to amplify TCRbeta CDR3 regions from genomic DNA. From the authors' description of their analysis: Within the assay, amplification of reference gene primers was used to estimate how many nucleated cells each sample contained. Sequence reads were collapsed and filtered to measure the absolute abundance of every unique TCRbeta CDR3 rearrangement. Productive Simpson clonality was computed per sample as the square root of Simpson's diversity index over productive rearrangements. TCRdb took this table from immuneACCESS and kept in-frame rearrangements with V and J called. Such tables lack part of the clones; where checked against another copy, unresolved V genes explain under half of the gap, and the rest is unexplained. V, J and clone size are taken as reported in that table, and D and trimming were inferred from the DNA itself. The sample has about 180,000 clones on record, about 80% of them singletons. The top ten clones comprise approximately 15% of the sample.

In the prospective study, participants were roughly 18 to 89 years old, resided in fewer than 25 geographic areas of the United States, and were enrolled through a virtual design. Cohort assignment in the prospective study relied on participant-reported clinical history from a screening survey and a study questionnaire. Exposed participants had been in contact, within 2 weeks of entering the study, with a person who had a PCR-confirmed or clinician-diagnosed case of COVID-19. In the prospective study, whole blood, serum and a nasopharyngeal or oropharyngeal swab were collected from each participant by mobile phlebotomists. Additional blood draws and questionnaires over an approximately 2-month period could optionally be provided by prospective study participants. Blood samples from the prospective study were shipped frozen or at room temperature prior to DNA extraction. The germline V gene gives CDR1 as SQVTM and CDR2 as ANQGSEA. The CDR3, cysteine through phenylalanine, is 14 amino acids long. Only CDR3 DNA is held: 42 bases, read in frame from base 1. The junction shows trimming of 7 bases on V and 0 bases on J, and the gene matches do not reach 9 bases of it.

Sample: PBMCs or T cells enriched from blood (not recorded which). This clonotype originated in a man aged 55 to 70 who had been exposed to COVID-19. The rearrangement joined TRBV29-1 to TRBJ2-7; 7 bases in the junction line up with TRBD2. The CDR3 protein: CSAQKRDGSYEQYF. The DNA sequence reads TGCAGCGCCCAAAAGCGGGATGGCTCCTACGAGCAGTACTTC.